This T cell receptor (beta chain) was sequenced during a study of CD8 T cells in ankylosing spondylitis. Findings and limits, study-wide: Reportedly, matched ankylosing spondylitis synovial fluid was significantly enriched for disease-linked clones. Clones linked to disease, bearing a CD8+ phenotype, were relatively rare in peripheral blood. One TCR beta motif, made up of about 8 highly homologous variants, appeared characteristic of ankylosing spondylitis blood.

CDR3 size: 11 residues. Trimming stripped 5 bases from V and 4 bases from J, with 3 bases between. In its sample, this clonotype was seen many times. Antigen specificity is unknown. Libraries for TCR beta were made by quantitative 5'-RACE with molecular barcodes. TCRdb ran MiXCR on the 5' RACE reads and lists one entry per CDR3 protein. The sample carries 470,000 or so distinct CDR3 sequences, roughly 26% recorded once. The chain combines TRBV12-3 or TRBV12-4 with TRBJ2-1; D call uncertain. This TCR derives from a male donor with ankylosing spondylitis. Sequencing was done on a sample of blood, either unsorted or a sorted T cell fraction (not recorded which). CDR3 sequence: CASSKYNEQFF. The CDR3 DNA reads as TGTGCCAGCAGTAAATACAATGAGCAGTTCTTC.